This TCR beta chain was sequenced for a study of T cell responses to AZD1222 COVID-19 vaccine. TCRdb's copy holds only in-frame clones and misses some; the assay was immunoSEQ multiplex PCR. Of more than 60,000 clones in the sample, roughly 90% were seen once. The CDR3 is made up of 17 amino acids. V dropped 3 bases and J dropped 0; count of bases not matched to a gene: 7. Per the germline V gene, CDR1 is GTSNPN and CDR2 is SVGIG (reference sequence). Concerning this clone itself: Its target is unknown.

Notes on the study in general: Clonal diversity was possibly underestimated; the donors were predominantly white British and more often female. After two AZD1222 doses, spike-specific TCR breadth and depth rose versus day 0. At study baseline, merely several AZD1222 recipients were seropositive.

This clonotype was sampled from an adult in good health. The rearrangement links TRBV30 to TRBJ1-6, with 8 nucleotides matching TRBD1. Sequenced material: peripheral blood, taken on day 0 of AZD1222 vaccination. CDR3 residues: CAWSADRASSYNSPLHF. CDR3 sequence (DNA): TGTGCCTGGAGCGCGGACAGGGCCAGCTCCTATAATTCACCCCTCCACTTT.